The T cell receptor beta chain described here comes from a study of molecular identifiers for immune sequencing clone quantification. TCRdb fed the PCR reads into MiXCR, producing one record per CDR3 protein. The data contain roughly 630,000 distinct CDR3 sequences, around 25% of them singletons. Trimming pared 8 bases from V and 3 bases from J, leaving 20 bases between. The germline CDR1 and CDR2 sequences are MGHDK and SYGVNS. The CDR3 length is 15 residues. In its sample, this clonotype was seen a few times. V and J are TRBV25-1 and TRBJ2-7, with D tentatively TRBD1 (6 bases). The sequence came from a human donor in good health. Some libraries in this study had Jurkat cell RNA spiked in. The sample taken for sequencing was naive CD8+ T cells from blood, with Jurkat cell RNA spiked in. Noted subset: FACS-sorted CD8+CD4-CCR7+CD45RA+ naive T cells. CDR3 DNA sequence: TGTGCCAGCGTAACCGGACGTCAGGGGAACTACGAGCAGTACTTC. Translated: CASVTGRQGNYEQYF.